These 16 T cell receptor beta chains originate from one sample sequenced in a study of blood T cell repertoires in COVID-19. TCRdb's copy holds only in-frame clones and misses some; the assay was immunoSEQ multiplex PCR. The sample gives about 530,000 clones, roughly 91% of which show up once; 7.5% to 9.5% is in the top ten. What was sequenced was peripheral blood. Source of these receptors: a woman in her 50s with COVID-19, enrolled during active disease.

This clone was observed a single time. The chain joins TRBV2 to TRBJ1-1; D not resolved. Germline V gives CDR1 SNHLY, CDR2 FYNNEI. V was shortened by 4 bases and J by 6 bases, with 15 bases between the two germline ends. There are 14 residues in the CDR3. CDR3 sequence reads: CASSAWGEAPEAFF. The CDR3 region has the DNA TGTGCCAGCAGTGCTTGGGGAGAAGCCCCTGAAGCTTTCTTT. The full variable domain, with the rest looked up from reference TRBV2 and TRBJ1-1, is EPEVTQTPSHQVTQMGQEVILRCVPISNHLYFYWYRQILGQKVEFLVSFYNNEISEKSEIFDDQFSVERPDGSNFTLKIRSTKLEDSAMYFCASSAWGEAPEAFFGQGTRLTVV.

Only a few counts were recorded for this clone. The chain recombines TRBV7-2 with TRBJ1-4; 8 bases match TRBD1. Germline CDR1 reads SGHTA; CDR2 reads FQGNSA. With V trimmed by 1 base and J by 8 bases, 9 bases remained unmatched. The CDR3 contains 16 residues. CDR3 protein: CASSLGQGTGGEKLFF. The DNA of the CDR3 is TGTGCCAGCAGCTTAGGCCAGGGGACAGGAGGGGAAAAACTGTTTTTT.

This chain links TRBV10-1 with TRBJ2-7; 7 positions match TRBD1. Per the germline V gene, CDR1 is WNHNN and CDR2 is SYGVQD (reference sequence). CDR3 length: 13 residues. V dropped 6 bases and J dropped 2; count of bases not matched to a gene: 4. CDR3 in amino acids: CASSNRGTYEQYF. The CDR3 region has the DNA TGCGCCAGCAGCAACAGGGGCACCTACGAGCAGTACTTC.

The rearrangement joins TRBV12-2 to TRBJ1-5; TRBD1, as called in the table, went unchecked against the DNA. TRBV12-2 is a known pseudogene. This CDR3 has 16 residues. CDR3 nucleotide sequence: TGTGCAAGTCGCTCCCAGGGGGGAAGGGCGGAGCAGCCCCAGCATTTT. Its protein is CASRSQGGRAEQPQHF.

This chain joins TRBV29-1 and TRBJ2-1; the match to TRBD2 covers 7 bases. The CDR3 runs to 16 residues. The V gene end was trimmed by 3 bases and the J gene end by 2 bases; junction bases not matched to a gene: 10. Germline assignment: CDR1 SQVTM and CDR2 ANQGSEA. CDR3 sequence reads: CSVDLARAGAYNEQFF. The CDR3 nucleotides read TGCAGCGTTGACCTAGCCAGGGCGGGGGCCTACAATGAGCAGTTCTTC.

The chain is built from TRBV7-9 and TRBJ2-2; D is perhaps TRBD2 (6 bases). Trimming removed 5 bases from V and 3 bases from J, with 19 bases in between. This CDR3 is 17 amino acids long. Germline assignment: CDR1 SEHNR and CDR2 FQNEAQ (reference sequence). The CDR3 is CASSRYRGTEDTGELFF. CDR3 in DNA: TGTGCCAGCAGCCGATACCGGGGGACCGAGGACACCGGGGAGCTGTTTTTT.

The CDR3 DNA sequence: TGCGCCAGCAGCTCGGACTACGCCGGGCAGTTCTTC. Amino acid sequence: CASSSDYAGQFF. The chain joins TRBV5-1 to TRBJ2-1, with a weak D call TRBD2 (6 bases). V lost 3 bases, J lost 12 bases, and 13 bases lay in between. This CDR3 region has 12 residues. CDR1 is SGHRS, CDR2 YFSETQ, per germline.

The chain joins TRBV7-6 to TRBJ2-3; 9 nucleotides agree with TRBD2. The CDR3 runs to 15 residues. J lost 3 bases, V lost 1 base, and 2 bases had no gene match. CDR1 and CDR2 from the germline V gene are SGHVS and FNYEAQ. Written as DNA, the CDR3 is TGTGCCAGCAGCTTAGGCGGGGGGGCAACAGATACGCAGTATTTT. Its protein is CASSLGGGATDTQYF.

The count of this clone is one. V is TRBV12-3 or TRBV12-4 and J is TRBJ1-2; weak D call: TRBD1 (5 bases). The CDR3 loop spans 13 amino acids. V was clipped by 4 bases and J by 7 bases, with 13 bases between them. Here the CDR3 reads CASSWGSQAGYTF. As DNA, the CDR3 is TGTGCCAGCAGTTGGGGCAGCCAAGCTGGCTACACCTTC.

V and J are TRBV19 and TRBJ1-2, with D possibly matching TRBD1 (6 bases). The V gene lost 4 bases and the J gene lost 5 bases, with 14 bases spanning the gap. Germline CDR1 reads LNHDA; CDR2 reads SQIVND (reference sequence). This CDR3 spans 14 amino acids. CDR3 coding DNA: TGTGCCAGTAGTAACGCGGGGGCAGGGTATGGCTACACCTTC. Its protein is CASSNAGAGYGYTF. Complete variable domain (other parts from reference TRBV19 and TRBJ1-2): DGGITQSPKYLFRKEGQNVTLSCEQNLNHDAMYWYRQDPGQGLRLIYYSQIVNDFQKGDIAEGYSVSREKKESFPLTVTSAQKNPTAFYLCASSNAGAGYGYTFGSGTRLTVV.

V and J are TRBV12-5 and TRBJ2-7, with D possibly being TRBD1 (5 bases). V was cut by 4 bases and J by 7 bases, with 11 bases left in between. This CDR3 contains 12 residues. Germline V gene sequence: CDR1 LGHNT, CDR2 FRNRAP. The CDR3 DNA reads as TGTGCTAGTGGTTCAGCTACAGGAGAGCAGTACTTC. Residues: CASGSATGEQYF.

The DNA for the CDR3 is TGTGCCATCCACAGTGGGGCGCACTCTGGAAACACCATATATTTT. Amino acid sequence: CAIHSGAHSGNTIYF. This chain connects TRBV7-2 to TRBJ1-3; TRBD1 is a possible D gene (5 bases). The CDR3 spans 15 residues. Looked up from germline, CDR1 is SGHTA and CDR2 is FQGNSA. Between the trimmed V and J ends, which lost 10 bases and 0 bases, there was a span of 16 bases.

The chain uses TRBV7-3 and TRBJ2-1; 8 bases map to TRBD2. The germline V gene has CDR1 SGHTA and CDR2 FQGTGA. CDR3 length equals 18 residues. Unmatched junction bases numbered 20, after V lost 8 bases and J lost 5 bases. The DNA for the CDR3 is TGTGCCAGCTCCCCGGGACTAGTAACGATCGCGAAAAACAATGAGCAGTTCTTC. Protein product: CASSPGLVTIAKNNEQFF.

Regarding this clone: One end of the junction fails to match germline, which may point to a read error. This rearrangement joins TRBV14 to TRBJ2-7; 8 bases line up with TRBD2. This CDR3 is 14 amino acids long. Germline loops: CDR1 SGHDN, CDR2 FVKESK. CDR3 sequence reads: CASNQVRAGGEQYF. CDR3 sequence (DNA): TGTGCCAGCAACCAAGTCCGGGCGGGGGGCGAGCAGTACTTC.

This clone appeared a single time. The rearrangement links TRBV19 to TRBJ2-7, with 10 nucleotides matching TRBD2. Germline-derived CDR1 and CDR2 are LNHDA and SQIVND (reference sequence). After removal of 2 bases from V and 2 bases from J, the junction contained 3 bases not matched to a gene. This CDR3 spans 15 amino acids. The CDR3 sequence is CASSISSGGAYEQYF. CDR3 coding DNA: TGTGCCAGTAGTATATCGAGCGGGGGGGCCTACGAGCAGTACTTC.

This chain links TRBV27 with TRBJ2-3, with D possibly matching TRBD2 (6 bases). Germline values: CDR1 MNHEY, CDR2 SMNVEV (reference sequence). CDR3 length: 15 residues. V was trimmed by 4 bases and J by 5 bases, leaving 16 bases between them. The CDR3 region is CASSWRVVGLDTQYF. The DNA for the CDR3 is TGTGCCAGCAGTTGGAGGGTCGTCGGGTTAGATACGCAGTATTTT.